The rows below give T cell receptor beta chains drawn from one sample of a study of blood T cells in healthy people across ages. TCRdb reprocessed the 5' RACE reads via MiXCR and lists one record per CDR3 protein. The sample shows around 780,000 distinct CDR3 sequences, around 24% of them seen only once. These sequences were also reported in another study, on T cells of mothers and their children.

Input material: blood. These receptor sequences come from a boy younger than 18 in good health. Both conserved end residues are part of each CDR3. D genes are given only for firm matches. Some rows mark clone size as missing; the rest say once, few, many or name a class of expanded clone.

few TRBD2 TRBJ2-5 TRBV10-3 TGTGCCATCAGTGACCGCCAGCGGGGGACCCAAGAGACCCAGTACTTC CAISDRQRGTQETQYF
few TRBD1 TRBJ1-2 TRBV28 TGTGCCAGCAGAACCGGGACAGGGGGAGGCTACACCTTC CASRTGTGGGYTF
few NA TRBJ1-4 TRBV30 TGTGCCTGGAGTGTAGGGGGATCTAATGAAAAACTGTTTTTT CAWSVGGSNEKLFF
NA TRBD1 TRBJ2-3 TRBV28 TGTGCCAGCAGTTTTCGGGACAGAAGCACAGATACGCAGTATTTT CASSFRDRSTDTQYF
NA TRBD2 TRBJ2-7 TRBV25-1 TGTGCCAGCAGTGGTAAAATCTCTAGCGGGGGGAAATACTACGAGCAGTACTTC CASSGKISSGGKYYEQYF
few TRBD1 TRBJ2-1 TRBV5-1 TGCGCCAGCAGCGCGGGGGTTGGGGGACAGGGTGGCCATGAGCAGTTCTTC CASSAGVGGQGGHEQFF
NA TRBD2 TRBJ2-5 TRBV6-6 TGTGCCAGCAGTGTACCCCGGGGGGGAGGCGAGACCCAGTACTTC CASSVPRGGGETQYF
NA NA TRBJ1-1 TRBV5-1 TGCGCCAGCAGCCACAGTACGGGCACTGAAGCTTTCTTT CASSHSTGTEAFF
NA TRBD2 TRBJ2-2 TRBV7-9 TGTGCCAGCAGACAAGAGGCTAGCGGGGGGGCCGTCACCGGGGAGCTGTTTTTT CASRQEASGGAVTGELFF
NA TRBD2 TRBJ2-5 TRBV6-5 TGTGCCAGCAGCCCCTCAGCGGGAAGAGAGACCCAGTACTTC CASSPSAGRETQYF
NA NA TRBJ2-1 TRBV6-6 TGTGCCAGCAGTGCTGCCGGCAATGAGCAGTTCTTC CASSAAGNEQFF
NA NA TRBJ2-5 TRBV29-1 TGCAGCGCCGGGATGCCAGGGACCCAGTACTTC CSAGMPGTQYF
NA NA TRBJ2-1 TRBV11-3 TGTGCCAGCAGCTTAGATGGGGGCAAACCCAACAATGAGCAGTTCTTC CASSLDGGKPNNEQFF
few TRBD1 TRBJ2-1 TRBV14 TGTGCCAGCAGCCAAGGTTTGAGGCAGGGGGCTTTTGAGCAGTTCTTC CASSQGLRQGAFEQFF
NA NA TRBJ1-3 TRBV3-1 TGTGCCAGCAGCCAAGATTCGGGGACTGGAAACACCATATATTTT CASSQDSGTGNTIYF
few TRBD2 TRBJ2-7 TRBV29-1 TGCAGCGTTGTTATGGCTAGCGGCTCCTACGAGCAGTACTTC CSVVMASGSYEQYF
NA NA TRBJ2-2 TRBV7-3 TGTGCCAGCAGCTTATCCGGGGACACCGGGGAGCTGTTTTTT CASSLSGDTGELFF
NA NA TRBJ1-5 TRBV7-2 TGTGCCAGCAGCACAGGTGCAAATCAGCCCCAGCATTTT CASSTGANQPQHF
NA TRBD2 TRBJ2-3 TRBV4-1 TGCGCCAGCAGCCAAGATAGGCTAGCGGGGAACACAGATACGCAGTATTTT CASSQDRLAGNTDTQYF
NA TRBD1 TRBJ1-1 TRBV4-1 TGCGCCAGCAGCCCGGGACAGGTGGGGGACACTGAAGCTTTCTTT CASSPGQVGDTEAFF
few NA TRBJ1-1 TRBV28 TGTGCCAGCGCAGGTGGGAGTGTGGCTTTCTTT CASAGGSVAFF
few NA TRBJ1-1 TRBV20-1 TGCAGTGCCCCTTCTAGGAGGGGCTGGGAAGCTTTCTTT CSAPSRRGWEAFF
NA NA TRBJ1-4 TRBV10-3 TGTGCCATCGCTCCAGGAGCAACTAATGAAAAACTGTTTTTT CAIAPGATNEKLFF
few TRBD1 TRBJ2-3 TRBV7-3 TGTGCCAGCAGCTTATTAACGGGACAGGGGGCAGATACGCAGTATTTT CASSLLTGQGADTQYF
few TRBD2 TRBJ2-5 TRBV6-5 TGTGCCAGCAGTTACTCCCGGGGGGAAGAGACCCAGTACTTC CASSYSRGEETQYF
few NA TRBJ1-6 TRBV2 TGTGCCAGCGGGGACCGAGAAAATTCACCCCTCCACTTT CASGDRENSPLHF
few NA TRBJ2-7 TRBV5-1 TGCGCCAGCAGCGTAGGGGACACCTACGAGCAGTACTTC CASSVGDTYEQYF
NA NA TRBJ1-4 TRBV7-9 TGTGCCAGCAGCCCGTGGGATGAAAAACTGTTTTTT CASSPWDEKLFF
NA TRBD1 TRBJ1-1 TRBV7-3 TGTGCCAGCAGCTTAAGAGCCTCGACAGGGAAGAAGGACACTGAAGCTTTCTTT CASSLRASTGKKDTEAFF
NA TRBD1 TRBJ2-3 TRBV28 TGTGCCAGCAGTTTGACAGGGCCGGGCAATACAGATACGCAGTATTTT CASSLTGPGNTDTQYF
NA NA TRBJ2-3 TRBV25-1 TGTGCCAGCAGTGAAAGGGTACTAGAGGGGGCAGATACGCAGTATTTT CASSERVLEGADTQYF
NA TRBD2 TRBJ2-6 TRBV7-2 TGTGCCAGCAGCCAGGGACTAGCGGGAGTTACAGGGGCCAACGTCCTGACTTTC CASSQGLAGVTGANVLTF
NA NA TRBJ2-1 TRBV5-1 TGTGCCAGCAGCTTAGCGACGGGTGGCTACAATGAGCAGTTCTTC CASSLATGGYNEQFF
NA NA TRBJ1-1 TRBV6-5 TGTGCCAGCAGTTACCGACTCCGGGCCAGAAGTAGCATGAACACTGAAGCTTTCTTT CASSYRLRARSSMNTEAFF
few NA TRBJ2-1 TRBV7-3 TGTGCCAGCAGCCAAGATCCGGTCGCTGAGCAGTTCTTC CASSQDPVAEQFF
NA NA TRBJ1-2 TRBV4-2 TGTGCCAGCAACCAAGAAGAAGACAGCTCAATCTATGGCTACACCTTC CASNQEEDSSIYGYTF
NA NA TRBJ1-2 TRBV5-5 TGTGCCAGCAGCTTGGTAACGGGCTTTAACTATGGCTACACCTTC CASSLVTGFNYGYTF
few NA TRBJ2-1 TRBV11-2 TGTGCCAGCTCCCAGAGCAGAAATGAGCAGTTCTTC CASSQSRNEQFF
NA TRBD1 TRBJ1-4 TRBV10-3 TGTGCCATCAGTGAGTCGACAGGGAATGAAAAACTGTTTTTT CAISESTGNEKLFF
few TRBD2 TRBJ2-1 TRBV5-1 TGCGCCAGCAGCTTGCGGGGCGGGGGGACCTACAATGAGCAGTTCTTC CASSLRGGGTYNEQFF
few TRBD1 TRBJ2-4 TRBV15 TGTGCCACCAGCAGACAGACAGGGGGCTCGGACATTCAGTACTTC CATSRQTGGSDIQYF
NA NA TRBJ2-7 TRBV3-1 TGTGCCAGCAGCCAAGATGTGGCTGGTCAGGGAACGGGAACCTACGAGCAGTACTTC CASSQDVAGQGTGTYEQYF